Listed below are T cell receptor beta chains from one sample, sequenced in a study of blood T cell repertoires in COVID-19. The data were produced by immunoSEQ multiplex PCR, yet TCRdb's version contains in-frame clones alone and is incomplete. The sample lists 80,000 to 90,000 clones, about 85% occurring once. The sample taken for sequencing was peripheral blood. These receptors all stem from a woman in her 70s with acute or convalescent COVID-19. The CDR3 runs from the conserved cysteine through the conserved F or W. The order of the fields is CDR3 length, D gene, J gene, V gene, clone size, CDR3 protein, CDR3 DNA. The D gene is left open where the match is weak. Expanded clones are given a class, and other clones once, few, many or no size at all.

14 | TRBD2 | TRBJ2-7 | TRBV5-1 | - | CASSESSGGYEQYF | TGCGCCAGCAGCGAATCTAGCGGGGGGTACGAGCAGTACTTC
14 | - | TRBJ1-5 | TRBV7-8 | - | CASSFTGSDQPQHF | TGTGCCAGCAGCTTCACAGGCTCGGATCAGCCCCAGCATTTT
14 | - | TRBJ2-7 | TRBV7-6 | once | CASSLGTDFEEQYF | TGTGCCAGCAGCTTAGGGACAGACTTTGAGGAGCAGTACTTC
13 | - | TRBJ1-5 | TRBV30 | - | CAWSTTGNQPQHF | TGTGCCTGGAGTACCACGGGCAATCAGCCCCAGCATTTT
14 | - | TRBJ1-1 | TRBV15 | - | CATSSGGSYTEAFF | TGTGCCACCAGCAGCGGAGGCTCCTACACTGAAGCTTTCTTT
15 | - | TRBJ2-1 | TRBV5-1 | - | CASLRDSNSYNEQFF | TGCGCCAGCCTACGGGACTCAAATTCCTACAATGAGCAGTTCTTC
15 | TRBD1 | TRBJ2-3 | TRBV9 | few | CASSVQTGATDTQYF | TGTGCCAGCAGCGTACAGACAGGGGCTACAGATACGCAGTATTTT
16 | TRBD1 | TRBJ1-2 | TRBV9 | - | CASSGERTGEVRGYTF | TGTGCCAGCAGCGGCGAAAGGACAGGGGAAGTTCGGGGCTACACCTTC
19 | TRBD2 | TRBJ2-1 | TRBV4-1 | - | CASSQEDSGGIFYYNEQFF | TGCGCCAGCAGCCAAGAGGATAGCGGGGGAATATTTTACTACAATGAGCAGTTCTTC
11 | - | TRBJ1-2 | TRBV6-5 | - | CASGASRGYTF | TGTGCCAGCGGGGCATCGAGGGGCTACACCTTC
14 | TRBD1 | TRBJ2-7 | TRBV18 | few | CASSPRDRTYEQYF | TGTGCCAGCTCACCCCGGGACAGAACCTACGAGCAGTACTTC
15 | - | TRBJ2-2 | TRBV7-2 | - | CASTETRLHTGELFF | TGTGCCAGCACGGAGACTCGCCTACACACCGGGGAGCTGTTTTTT
15 | - | TRBJ2-7 | TRBV5-6 | - | CASSRTDSLAYEQYF | TGTGCCAGCAGCAGGACAGATTCTTTAGCCTACGAGCAGTACTTC
13 | TRBD1 | TRBJ1-3 | TRBV7-9 | - | CAIEQGAGNTIYF | TGTGCCATTGAACAGGGGGCTGGAAACACCATATATTTT
13 | TRBD1 | TRBJ2-5 | TRBV5-1 | once | CASSPGTEETQYF | TGCGCCAGCAGCCCCGGGACAGAAGAGACCCAGTACTTC
15 | TRBD1 | TRBJ2-6 | TRBV5-4 | - | CASSSGTAGANVLTF | TGTGCCAGCAGCTCTGGGACAGCTGGGGCCAACGTCCTGACTTTC
15 | - | TRBJ2-5 | TRBV11-2 | - | CASSLELGQQETQYF | TGTGCCAGCAGCCTAGAACTAGGGCAGCAAGAGACCCAGTACTTC
14 | TRBD1 | TRBJ1-2 | TRBV27 | - | CASSLQGADYGYTF | TGTGCCAGCAGTTTACAGGGGGCGGACTATGGCTACACCTTC
13 | - | TRBJ1-2 | TRBV6-5 | - | CASRNGQNYGYTF | TGTGCCAGCAGGAACGGACAGAACTATGGCTACACCTTC
16 | TRBD1 | TRBJ1-5 | TRBV3-1/TRBV3-2 | - | CASSHRTGFGNQPQHF | TGTGCCAGCAGCCACAGGACAGGGTTTGGCAATCAGCCCCAGCATTTT
14 | TRBD1 | TRBJ1-4 | TRBV6-5 | once | CASSYPGGGEKLFF | TGTGCCAGCAGTTACCCAGGGGGAGGTGAAAAACTGTTTTTT
16 | - | TRBJ2-1 | TRBV5-1 | - | CASSLEVGGSYNEQFF | TGCGCCAGCAGCTTGGAAGTCGGGGGCTCCTACAATGAGCAGTTCTTC
13 | TRBD1 | TRBJ2-1 | TRBV6-5 | - | CASSFTQGNEQFF | TGTGCCAGCAGTTTCACACAGGGGAATGAGCAGTTCTTC
15 | TRBD1 | TRBJ1-2 | TRBV5-1 | - | CASSLELSRDSSYTF | TGCGCCAGCAGCTTGGAATTGAGCCGGGACAGCTCCTACACCTTC
14 | TRBD2 | TRBJ2-7 | TRBV7-2 | few | CASSLGGGLYEQYF | TGTGCCAGCAGCTTAGGCGGGGGGTTATACGAGCAGTACTTC
13 | - | TRBJ1-1 | TRBV2 | - | CATMAAPNTEAFF | TGTGCCACCATGGCTGCTCCGAACACTGAAGCTTTCTTT
16 | - | TRBJ1-2 | TRBV18 | once | CASSPPTREANYGYTF | TGTGCCAGCTCACCCCCCACGAGAGAAGCTAACTATGGCTACACCTTC
15 | - | TRBJ1-5 | TRBV2 | - | CASSLGRVANQPQHF | TGTGCCAGCAGTTTGGGCAGGGTGGCCAATCAGCCCCAGCATTTT
13 | - | TRBJ1-2 | TRBV27 | - | CASSTGNSHGYTF | TGTGCCAGCAGTACAGGGAACTCGCATGGCTACACCTTC